This TCR beta chain was recorded in a study of T cell changes during pregnancy in multiple sclerosis. J lost 6 bases, V lost 5 bases, and 14 bases had no gene match. The CDR3 sequence is 16 residues long. The germline CDR1 and CDR2 sequences are SGHTA and FQGNSA. The table came from immunoSEQ multiplex PCR; TCRdb's copy has only in-frame clones and leaves some out. This table has over 70,000 clones, over 80% appearing once. This receptor was identified in a female donor in good health, enrolled as a control in a pregnancy study. This chain joins TRBV7-2 and TRBJ2-7; 9 bases match TRBD2. Here the sequenced sample was peripheral blood, taken in the third trimester of pregnancy. DNA of the CDR3: TGTGCCAGCAGCCCAACTCAGCGGGAGGTTTCCGGCGAGCAGTACTTC. Protein sequence: CASSPTQREVSGEQYF.